This T cell receptor beta chain is from a study of cytomegalovirus exposure and HLA in healthy donors. This clone showed up just once. The V gene's germline CDR1 is SQVTM and CDR2 ANQGSEA. Trimming removed 0 bases from V and 6 bases from J; junction bases left unmatched: 5. The CDR3 has 14 residues. PCR was performed using 60 Vbeta and 13 Jbeta primers. Assay used: immunoSEQ multiplex PCR; TCRdb lists only in-frame clones, some missing. The data hold some 66,000 clones, with around 80% observed a single time. Sequencing used PBMCs. The gene calls are TRBV29-1 and TRBJ1-5; TRBD1 matches at 7 bases. This sequence was found in a middle-aged man in good health and CMV-seronegative. Here the CDR3 DNA reads TGCAGCGTTGAAGAAGGGACAGCCGGTCAGCCCCAGCATTTT. This translates into CSVEEGTAGQPQHF.